These 24 T cell receptor beta chains were all obtained from the same sample, sequenced in a study of blood T cell repertoires in COVID-19. This table comes from immunoSEQ multiplex PCR, and its TCRdb copy is limited to in-frame clones, with some not included. The table lists 99,000 or so clones, about 76% of them singletons. The sample consisted of peripheral blood. The receptors originated from a man older than 75 with acute or convalescent COVID-19.

CDR3 protein: CASSIAHSRAQQPQHF. The CDR3 coding sequence is TGTGCCAGTAGTATAGCCCATAGCAGGGCTCAACAGCCCCAGCATTTT. The chain combines TRBV19 with TRBJ1-5; possible D gene TRBD1, 5 bases. Trimming pared 1 base from V and 7 bases from J, leaving 17 bases between. The CDR3 length is 16 residues. CDR1 and CDR2 from the germline V gene are LNHDA and SQIVND (reference sequence).

V gene TRBV5-1 combines with J gene TRBJ2-7; 10 nucleotides line up with TRBD2. V dropped 0 bases and J dropped 5; count of bases not matched to a gene: 11. This CDR3 contains 17 residues. CDR1 and CDR2 from the germline V gene are SGHRS and YFSETQ. The CDR3 DNA reads TGCGCCAGCAGCTTGGCCTGGGGTAGCGGGAGGTCCCACGAGCAGTACTTC. Protein product: CASSLAWGSGRSHEQYF. The entire variable domain, with the rest obtained from reference TRBV5-1 and TRBJ2-7, is as follows: KAGVTQTPRYLIKTRGQQVTLSCSPISGHRSVSWYQQTPGQGLQFLFEYFSETQRNKGNFPGRFSGRQFSNSRSEMNVSTLELGDSALYLCASSLAWGSGRSHEQYFGPGTRLTVT.

The chain joins TRBV4-1 to TRBJ1-5; 9 bases align to TRBD1. Germline V lookup: CDR1 MGHRA, CDR2 YSYEKL. V lost 4 bases and J lost 2; bases outside the gene matches: 6. The CDR3 is 16 amino acids. As DNA, the CDR3 is TGCGCCAGCAGCCGCAGGACAGGGGTTGGCAATCAGCCCCAGCATTTT. Protein sequence: CASSRRTGVGNQPQHF.

This sequence joins TRBV18 and TRBJ2-5; TRBD2 is a possible D gene (6 bases). The CDR3 covers 15 residues. Germline V CDR1 and CDR2: KGHSH, LQKENI. The ends were cut back, 6 bases at V and 5 bases at J, with 19 bases in the middle. This CDR3 is CASSLTGGTGETQYF. The CDR3 nucleotides are TGTGCCAGCTCCCTAACCGGGGGAACGGGGGAGACCCAGTACTTC.

V gene TRBV5-5 combines with J gene TRBJ1-4; D unclear. V was trimmed by 2 bases and J by 10 bases, leaving 24 bases between them. Germline CDR1 is SGHKS and CDR2 is YYEKEE (reference sequence). The CDR3 extends over 17 amino acids. CDR3 amino acids: CASSFGTSGEREGKLFF. Written as DNA, the CDR3 is TGTGCCAGCAGCTTCGGCACAAGTGGGGAGAGAGAGGGAAAACTGTTTTTT.

This chain connects TRBV6-1 to TRBJ2-7; D not resolved. Trimming shortened V by 3 bases and J by 4 bases, and 7 bases separated the two germline ends. From germline, CDR1 is MNHNS and CDR2 SASEGT. The CDR3 totals 12 residues. This chain's CDR3 is CASSDPSYEQYF. CDR3 sequence (DNA): TGTGCCAGCAGTGATCCCTCGTACGAGCAGTACTTC.

The chain joins TRBV11-1 to TRBJ2-6; tentatively, D is TRBD1 (6 bases). Germline assignment: CDR1 SGHAT and CDR2 FQDESV (reference sequence). The V end was cut by 6 bases, the J end by 2 bases, with 11 bases between. The CDR3 sequence is 15 residues long. This chain's CDR3 is CASRPQGTGANVLTF. The CDR3 DNA reads as TGTGCCAGCAGGCCACAGGGTACTGGGGCCAACGTCCTGACTTTC.

This chain uses TRBV28 with TRBJ2-7, with D possibly TRBD2 on 5 matching bases. The CDR3 length is 13 residues. Germline CDR1 is MDHEN and CDR2 is SYDVKM. V dropped 4 bases and J dropped 4 bases, with 11 bases sitting between them. As DNA, the CDR3 is TGTGCCAGCAGTTCATCTCCGGGGTACGAGCAGTACTTC. It is translated as CASSSSPGYEQYF. Together with reference TRBV28 and TRBJ2-7, the CDR3 gives the full variable domain: DVKVTQSSRYLVKRTGEKVFLECVQDMDHENMFWYRQDPGLGLRLIYFSYDVKMKEKGDIPEGYSVSREKKERFSLILESASTNQTSMYLCASSSSPGYEQYFGPGTRLTVT.

This rearrangement joins TRBV27 to TRBJ1-2; TRBD1 matches at 7 bases. The CDR3 is 12 residues long. The germline CDR1 and CDR2 sequences are MNHEY and SMNVEV (reference sequence). J lost 9 bases, V lost 6 bases, and 7 bases had no gene match. Here the CDR3 DNA reads TGTGCCAGCAGACAGGGGAAGAATAGCTACACCTTC. Its protein product is CASRQGKNSYTF.

The chain links TRBV2 to TRBJ2-5; a weak D match, TRBD2 (6 bases). The germline CDR1 and CDR2 sequences are SNHLY and FYNNEI. The ends were cut back, 9 bases at V and 6 bases at J, with 17 bases in the middle. The CDR3 totals 13 residues. CDR3 sequence: CASAGEAVKTQYF. The CDR3 bases are TGTGCCAGTGCTGGGGAGGCGGTGAAGACCCAGTACTTC.

This chain links TRBV5-1 with TRBJ2-7; TRBD2 aligns across 12 bases. The CDR3 has 17 amino acids. Germline V gene data show CDR1 as SGHRS and CDR2 as YFSETQ. V lost 4 bases and J lost 5; bases outside the gene matches: 13. The CDR3 loop reads CASSLLLAGGLSHEQYF. CDR3 nucleotides: TGCGCCAGCAGCCTCTTACTAGCGGGGGGTCTAAGCCACGAGCAGTACTTC.

The chain employs TRBV7-2 and TRBJ2-4, with TRBD2 matching 7 bases. Per germline, CDR1 SGHTA and CDR2 FQGNSA. After removal of 3 bases from V and 0 bases from J, the junction contained 5 bases not matched to a gene. The CDR3 loop spans 16 amino acids. CDR3 nucleotide sequence: TGTGCCAGCAGCTTGCAGGGACTACTAGCCAAAAACATTCAGTACTTC. Translated: CASSLQGLLAKNIQYF.

The rearrangement links TRBV11-3 to TRBJ2-3, with a tentative D call TRBD1 (6 bases). Germline CDR1 SGHNT, CDR2 YENEEA. V lost 4 bases to trimming and J lost 0 bases, with 11 bases between them. The CDR3 has 15 amino acids. This CDR3 is CASSYGDTSTDTQYF. The CDR3 nucleotides read TGTGCCAGCAGCTACGGGGACACCAGCACAGATACGCAGTATTTT.

This chain links TRBV2 with TRBJ1-1; D unclear. Trimming took 2 bases from V and 5 from J, leaving 15 bases between them. The CDR3 extends over 15 amino acids. Germline CDR1 and CDR2: SNHLY and FYNNEI. DNA of the CDR3: TGTGCCAGCAGTGAACCTTACCCCGGGGAAACTGAAGCTTTCTTT. Residues: CASSEPYPGETEAFF.

This chain uses TRBV6-6 with TRBJ2-3, with a weak D call TRBD2 (6 bases). The CDR3 extends over 16 amino acids. V was shortened by 2 bases and J by 2 bases, with 14 bases between the two germline ends. Germline CDR1 is MNHNY and CDR2 is SVGAGI (reference sequence). CDR3 region: CASSYQRRDPTDTQYF. The DNA of the CDR3 is TGTGCCAGCAGTTACCAGAGGCGGGACCCCACAGATACGCAGTATTTT.

The chain combines TRBV7-8 with TRBJ2-7; 7 nucleotides match TRBD1. The germline CDR1 and CDR2 sequences are SGHVS and FQNEAQ. The CDR3 runs to 12 residues. Unmatched junction bases numbered 4, after V lost 5 bases and J lost 6 bases. DNA of the CDR3: TGTGCCAGCAGCCTGCCAGGGGGCGAGCAGTACTTC. This translates into CASSLPGGEQYF.

The chain joins TRBV28 to TRBJ2-2; tentatively, D is TRBD2 (6 bases). The V and J ends lost 2 bases and 6 bases respectively, with 13 bases between them. This CDR3 has 15 amino acids. Germline V gene lookup returns CDR1 MDHEN and CDR2 SYDVKM. The CDR3 DNA reads TGTGCCAGCAGTTTAGCGGGAAATACCCCCGGGGAGCTGTTTTTT. It translates to CASSLAGNTPGELFF.

The rearrangement links TRBV7-9 to TRBJ2-7; D is perhaps TRBD1 (6 bases). Trimming took 5 bases from V and 1 from J, leaving 9 bases between them. The germline V gene has CDR1 SEHNR and CDR2 FQNEAQ (reference sequence). This CDR3 comprises 13 residues. CDR3 in DNA: TGTGCCAGCAGCCGGACAGATTCCTACGAGCAGTACTTC. Its translation: CASSRTDSYEQYF. The full variable domain, its missing parts supplied by reference TRBV7-9 and TRBJ2-7, is DTGVSQNPRHKITKRGQNVTFRCDPISEHNRLYWYRQTLGQGPEFLTYFQNEAQLEKSRLLSDRFSAERPKGSFSTLEIQRTEQGDSAMYLCASSRTDSYEQYFGPGTRLTVT.

The V gene is TRBV3-1 (or the pseudogene TRBV3-2), the J gene TRBJ2-5; D is uncertain. V was cut by 5 bases and J by 2 bases, with 15 bases left in between. The CDR3 runs to 15 residues. The germline V gene has CDR1 LGHDT and CDR2 YNNKEL (reference sequence). The CDR3: CASSLGSTLQETQYF. The CDR3 nucleotides are TGTGCCAGCAGCTTAGGATCGACATTGCAAGAGACCCAGTACTTC.

V is TRBV19 and J is TRBJ2-2; D might be TRBD2 (5 bases). Trimming pared 2 bases from V and 2 bases from J, leaving 6 bases between. Germline CDR1 LNHDA, CDR2 SQIVND (reference sequence). This CDR3 contains 14 residues. CDR3 loop: CASSISGNTGELFF. The CDR3 nucleotides are TGTGCCAGTAGTATATCGGGAAACACCGGGGAGCTGTTTTTT.

In nucleotides, the CDR3 is TGTGCCAGCAGCTTAGGCGCGTTCACCGGGGAGCTGTTTTTT. Amino acid sequence: CASSLGAFTGELFF. The chain has TRBV7-2 and TRBJ2-2, with D unclear. Germline lookup yields CDR1 SGHTA and CDR2 FQGNSA. The CDR3 has 14 amino acids. Between the trimmed V and J ends, which lost 1 base and 4 bases, there was a span of 7 bases.

The rearrangement joins TRBV19 to TRBJ1-6, with a weak D call TRBD1 (6 bases). Trimming left V 6 bases short and J 8 bases short, with 17 bases between. The germline CDR1 and CDR2 sequences are LNHDA and SQIVND (reference sequence). The CDR3 runs to 15 residues. This chain's CDR3 is CASSRTGSFDSPLHF. CDR3 in DNA: TGTGCCAGTAGCCGAACAGGGTCGTTCGATTCACCCCTCCACTTT.

This chain joins TRBV25-1 and TRBJ1-4, with D perhaps matching TRBD1 (5 bases). CDR1 and CDR2 from the germline V gene are MGHDK and SYGVNS. V was clipped by 7 bases and J by 8 bases, with 17 bases between them. This CDR3 has 14 amino acids. CDR3 DNA: TGTGCCAGCAATTCGGCAGGGTGGGGAGAAAAACTGTTTTTT. Encoded protein: CASNSAGWGEKLFF.

The CDR3 nucleotides read TGTGCCAGCAGCCAAAAGGCGGGGAAAGGCTACACCTTC. This gives the protein CASSQKAGKGYTF. This chain links TRBV3-1 (or the pseudogene TRBV3-2) with TRBJ1-2; D call uncertain. The CDR3 sequence is 13 residues long. The V and J ends lost 2 bases and 8 bases respectively, with 12 bases between them. Germline values: CDR1 LGHDT, CDR2 YNNKEL (reference sequence).